One sample yielded the 4 T cell receptor beta chains listed below, sequenced in a study of blood T cell repertoires in COVID-19. Sequencing used immunoSEQ multiplex PCR; TCRdb keeps in-frame clones, though not all of them. The table has about 74,000 clones, nearly 90% seen once; the top ten hold about 2.9%. The sample comprised peripheral blood. These receptors all come from a man in his 70s with active or convalescent COVID-19.

The rearrangement links TRBV19 to TRBJ1-2, with D unresolved. Germline V gene data show CDR1 as LNHDA and CDR2 as SQIVND (reference sequence). Trimming removed 10 bases at V and 7 bases at J, with 19 bases between. This CDR3 contains 13 residues. This CDR3 reads CATQAVEGFGYTF. In DNA, the CDR3 is TGTGCCACCCAAGCCGTTGAGGGTTTTGGCTACACCTTC. Combining the CDR3 with reference TRBV19 and TRBJ1-2 gives the whole variable domain DGGITQSPKYLFRKEGQNVTLSCEQNLNHDAMYWYRQDPGQGLRLIYYSQIVNDFQKGDIAEGYSVSREKKESFPLTVTSAQKNPTAFYLCATQAVEGFGYTFGSGTRLTVV.

The V gene is TRBV13, the J gene TRBJ2-7, with D maybe TRBD2 (6 bases). The CDR3 totals 16 residues. The germline CDR1 and CDR2 sequences are PRHDT and FYEKMQ (reference sequence). Trimming took off 5 bases at V and 2 bases at J, with 19 bases between the two ends. The CDR3 protein is CASSRLPGVNPYEQYF. The CDR3, as DNA: TGTGCCAGCAGCCGACTCCCGGGGGTAAATCCCTACGAGCAGTACTTC. Full variable domain (remainder filled in from reference TRBV13 and TRBJ2-7): AAGVIQSPRHLIKEKRETATLKCYPIPRHDTVYWYQQGPGQDPQFLISFYEKMQSDKGSIPDRFSAQQFSDYHSELNMSSLELGDSALYFCASSRLPGVNPYEQYFGPGTRLTVT.

The chain uses TRBV2 and TRBJ1-1; tentative D call: TRBD1 (6 bases). Germline CDR1 reads SNHLY; CDR2 reads FYNNEI. The V end was cut by 5 bases, the J end by 1 base, with 11 bases between. This CDR3 spans 14 amino acids. The CDR3 region has the DNA TGTGCCAGCAGTCTCGACAGGTGGAACACTGAAGCTTTCTTT. Translation gives CASSLDRWNTEAFF.

This clone was observed once. J is TRBJ1-2 and V is TRBV4-1; 7 nucleotides agree with TRBD1. Germline assignment: CDR1 MGHRA and CDR2 YSYEKL. V lost 0 bases, J lost 4 bases, and 11 bases stayed unmatched. This CDR3 comprises 17 residues. The CDR3 DNA reads as TGCGCCAGCAGCCAAGATCCCCGGAGGGGACAGATCTATGGCTACACCTTC. This sequence encodes CASSQDPRRGQIYGYTF.